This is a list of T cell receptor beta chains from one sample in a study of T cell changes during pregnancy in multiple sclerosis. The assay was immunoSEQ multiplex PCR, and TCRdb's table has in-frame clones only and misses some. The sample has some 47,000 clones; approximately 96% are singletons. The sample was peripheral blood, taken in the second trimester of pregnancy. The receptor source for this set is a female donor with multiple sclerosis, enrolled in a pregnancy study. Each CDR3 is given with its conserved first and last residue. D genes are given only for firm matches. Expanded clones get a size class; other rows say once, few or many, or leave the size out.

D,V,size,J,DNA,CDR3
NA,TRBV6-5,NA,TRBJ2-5,TGTGCCAGCAGTTACTCAAACAGGCAACGGGAGACCCAGTACTTC,CASSYSNRQRETQYF
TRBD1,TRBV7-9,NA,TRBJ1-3,TGTGCCAGCAGCCCGAGGGACAGGGTAAAGAAAGTGGTTGGAAACACCATATATTTT,CASSPRDRVKKVVGNTIYF
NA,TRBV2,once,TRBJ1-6,TGTGCCAGCATAGGAGGGTATAATTCACCCCTCCACTTT,CASIGGYNSPLHF
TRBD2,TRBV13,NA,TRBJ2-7,TGTGCCAGCAGTTACCGGGGGGGGGCGAAGGGCGAGCAGTACTTC,CASSYRGGAKGEQYF
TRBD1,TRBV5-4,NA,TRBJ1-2,TGTGCCAGCAGCTTGTGGACAGGGGTGGCTGGCTACACCTTC,CASSLWTGVAGYTF
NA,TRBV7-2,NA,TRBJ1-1,TGTGCCAGCAGCTTTTTAGGACAGCGCCGCACTGAAGCTTTCTTT,CASSFLGQRRTEAFF
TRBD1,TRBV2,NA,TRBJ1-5,TGTGCCAGCAGTGGTTTATGGACAGGGGGCTGGGGAGGACCCCAGCATTTT,CASSGLWTGGWGGPQHF
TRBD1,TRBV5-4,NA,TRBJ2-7,TGTGCCAGCAGCTTTGGACAGGGGGTCTACGAGCAGTACTTC,CASSFGQGVYEQYF
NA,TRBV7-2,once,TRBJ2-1,TGTGCCAGCAGCTTAGCCCTCAAGCTCAATGAGCAGTTCTTC,CASSLALKLNEQFF
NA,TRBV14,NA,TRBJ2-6,TGTGCCACCCAGGGTCTCCCCGGGGCCAACGTCCTGACTTTC,CATQGLPGANVLTF
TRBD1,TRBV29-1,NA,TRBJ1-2,TGCAGCGTTGAAGGAAGGGGGCACGGCTATGGCTACACCTTC,CSVEGRGHGYGYTF
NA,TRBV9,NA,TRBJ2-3,TGTGCCAGCAGCCCGGGCCTATGGGCGGGGCCGAGCACAGATACGCAGTATTTT,CASSPGLWAGPSTDTQYF
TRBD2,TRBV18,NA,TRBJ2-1,TGTGCCAGCTCTCCCGGACTAGCGGCAATCAATGAGCAGTTCTTC,CASSPGLAAINEQFF
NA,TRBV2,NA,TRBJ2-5,TGTGCCAGCAGTGGAATCGACATCCAAGAGACCCAGTACTTC,CASSGIDIQETQYF
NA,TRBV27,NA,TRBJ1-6,TGTGCCAGCAGTTTAGTCGGGGGATATAATTCACCCCTCCACTTT,CASSLVGGYNSPLHF